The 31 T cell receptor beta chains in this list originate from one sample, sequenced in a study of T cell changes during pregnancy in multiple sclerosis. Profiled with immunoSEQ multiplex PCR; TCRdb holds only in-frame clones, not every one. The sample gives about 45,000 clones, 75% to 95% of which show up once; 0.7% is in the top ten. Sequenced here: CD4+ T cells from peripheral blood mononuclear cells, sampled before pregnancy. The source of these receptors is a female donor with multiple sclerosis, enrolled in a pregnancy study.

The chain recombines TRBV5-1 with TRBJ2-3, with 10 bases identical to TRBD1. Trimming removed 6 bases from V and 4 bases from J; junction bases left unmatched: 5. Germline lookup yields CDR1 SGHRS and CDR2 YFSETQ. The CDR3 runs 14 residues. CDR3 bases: TGCGCCAGCATGGGACAGGGGATCCCAGATACGCAGTATTTT. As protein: CASMGQGIPDTQYF.

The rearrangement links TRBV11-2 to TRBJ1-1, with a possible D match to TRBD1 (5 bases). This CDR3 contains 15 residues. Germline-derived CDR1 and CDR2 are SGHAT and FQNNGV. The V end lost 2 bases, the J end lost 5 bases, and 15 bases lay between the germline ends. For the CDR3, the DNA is TGTGCCAGCAGCTTAAACGCGGGGGAAAGGACTGAAGCTTTCTTT. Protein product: CASSLNAGERTEAFF.

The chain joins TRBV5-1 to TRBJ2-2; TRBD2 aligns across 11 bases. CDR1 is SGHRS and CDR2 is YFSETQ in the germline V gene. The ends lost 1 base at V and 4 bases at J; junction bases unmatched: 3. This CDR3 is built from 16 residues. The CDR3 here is CASSLTSGGVTGELFF. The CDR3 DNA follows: TGCGCCAGCAGCTTGACTAGCGGGGGTGTCACCGGGGAGCTGTTTTTT. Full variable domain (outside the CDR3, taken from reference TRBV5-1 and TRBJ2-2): KAGVTQTPRYLIKTRGQQVTLSCSPISGHRSVSWYQQTPGQGLQFLFEYFSETQRNKGNFPGRFSGRQFSNSRSEMNVSTLELGDSALYLCASSLTSGGVTGELFFGEGSRLTVL.

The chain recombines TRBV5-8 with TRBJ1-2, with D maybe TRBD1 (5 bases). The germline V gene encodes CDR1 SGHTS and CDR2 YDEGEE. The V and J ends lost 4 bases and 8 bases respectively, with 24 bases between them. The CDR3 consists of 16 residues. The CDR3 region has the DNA TGTGCCAGCAGCCCCATGGGGGGGACCTCCCTCTTGGGCTACACCTTC. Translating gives CASSPMGGTSLLGYTF.

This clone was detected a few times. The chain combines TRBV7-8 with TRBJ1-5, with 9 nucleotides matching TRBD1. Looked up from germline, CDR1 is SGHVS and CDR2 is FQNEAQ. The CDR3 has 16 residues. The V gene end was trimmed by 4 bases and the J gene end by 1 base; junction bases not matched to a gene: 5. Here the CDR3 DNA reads TGTGCCAGCAGCTCACGGGACAGGGTGAGCAATCAGCCCCAGCATTTT. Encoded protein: CASSSRDRVSNQPQHF. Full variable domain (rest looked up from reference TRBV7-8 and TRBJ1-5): GAGVSQSPRYKVAKRGQDVALRCDPISGHVSLFWYQQALGQGPEFLTYFQNEAQLDKSGLPSDRFFAERPEGSVSTLKIQRTQQEDSAVYLCASSSRDRVSNQPQHFGDGTRLSIL.

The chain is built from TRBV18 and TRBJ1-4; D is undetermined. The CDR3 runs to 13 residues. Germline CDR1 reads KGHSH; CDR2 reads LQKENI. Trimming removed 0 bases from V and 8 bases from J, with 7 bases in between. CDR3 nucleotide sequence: TGTGCCAGCTCACCACCCCAGGTGGAAAAACTGTTTTTT. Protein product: CASSPPQVEKLFF.

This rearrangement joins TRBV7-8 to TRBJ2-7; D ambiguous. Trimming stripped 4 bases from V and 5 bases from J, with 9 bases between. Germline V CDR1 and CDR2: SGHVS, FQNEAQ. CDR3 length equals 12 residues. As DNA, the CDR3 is TGTGCCAGCAGCTCCTTCGTCCACGAGCAGTACTTC. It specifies CASSSFVHEQYF.

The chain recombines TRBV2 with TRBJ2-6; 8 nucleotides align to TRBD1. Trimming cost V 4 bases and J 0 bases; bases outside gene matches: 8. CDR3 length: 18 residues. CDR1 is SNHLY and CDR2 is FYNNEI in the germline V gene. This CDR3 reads CASSALRQGLSGANVLTF. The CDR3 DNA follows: TGTGCCAGCAGTGCCCTGCGACAGGGGCTCTCTGGGGCCAACGTCCTGACTTTC.

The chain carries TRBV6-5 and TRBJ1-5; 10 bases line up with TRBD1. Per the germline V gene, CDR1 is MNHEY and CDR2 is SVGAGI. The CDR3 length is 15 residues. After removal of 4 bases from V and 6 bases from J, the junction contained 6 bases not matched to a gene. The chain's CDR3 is CASSSLTGGGQPQHF. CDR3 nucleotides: TGTGCCAGCAGTTCGTTGACAGGGGGCGGTCAGCCCCAGCATTTT.

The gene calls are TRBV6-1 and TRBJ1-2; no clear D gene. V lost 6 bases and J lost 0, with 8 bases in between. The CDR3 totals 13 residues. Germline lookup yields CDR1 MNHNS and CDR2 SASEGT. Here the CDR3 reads CASRQITNYGYTF. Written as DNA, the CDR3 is TGTGCCAGCAGACAGATTACTAACTATGGCTACACCTTC.

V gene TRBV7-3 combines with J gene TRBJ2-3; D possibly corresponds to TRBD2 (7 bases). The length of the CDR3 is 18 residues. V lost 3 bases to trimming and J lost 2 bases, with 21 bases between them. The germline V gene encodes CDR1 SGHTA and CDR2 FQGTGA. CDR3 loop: CASSLAVGGGRYTDTQYF. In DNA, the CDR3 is TGTGCCAGCAGCTTGGCGGTCGGCGGGGGCCGCTACACAGATACGCAGTATTTT.

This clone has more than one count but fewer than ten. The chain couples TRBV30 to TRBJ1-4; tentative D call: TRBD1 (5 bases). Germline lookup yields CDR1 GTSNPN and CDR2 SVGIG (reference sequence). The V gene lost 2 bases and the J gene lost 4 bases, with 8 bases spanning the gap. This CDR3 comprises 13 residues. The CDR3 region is CAWSSDSNEKLFF. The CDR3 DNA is TGTGCCTGGAGTTCCGACAGTAATGAAAAACTGTTTTTT.

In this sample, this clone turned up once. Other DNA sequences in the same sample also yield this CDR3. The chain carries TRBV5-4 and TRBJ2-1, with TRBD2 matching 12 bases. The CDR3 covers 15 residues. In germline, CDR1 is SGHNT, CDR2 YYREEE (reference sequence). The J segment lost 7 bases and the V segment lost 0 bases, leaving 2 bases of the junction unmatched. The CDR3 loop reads CASSLGTSGANEQFF. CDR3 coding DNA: TGTGCCAGCAGCTTGGGGACTAGCGGGGCGAATGAGCAGTTCTTC.

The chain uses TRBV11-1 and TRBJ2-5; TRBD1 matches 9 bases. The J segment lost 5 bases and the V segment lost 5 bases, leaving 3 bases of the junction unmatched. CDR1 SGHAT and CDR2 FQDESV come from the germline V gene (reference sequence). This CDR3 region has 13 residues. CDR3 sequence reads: CASSRTGVETQYF. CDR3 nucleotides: TGTGCCAGCAGCAGGACAGGGGTCGAGACCCAGTACTTC.

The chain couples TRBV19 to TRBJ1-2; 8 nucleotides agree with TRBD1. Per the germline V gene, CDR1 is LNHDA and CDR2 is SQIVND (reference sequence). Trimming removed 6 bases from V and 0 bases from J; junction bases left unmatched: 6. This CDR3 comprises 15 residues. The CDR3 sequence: CASRDRGSANYGYTF. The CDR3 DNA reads TGTGCCAGTAGAGACAGGGGATCAGCTAACTATGGCTACACCTTC. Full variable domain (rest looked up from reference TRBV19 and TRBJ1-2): DGGITQSPKYLFRKEGQNVTLSCEQNLNHDAMYWYRQDPGQGLRLIYYSQIVNDFQKGDIAEGYSVSREKKESFPLTVTSAQKNPTAFYLCASRDRGSANYGYTFGSGTRLTVV.

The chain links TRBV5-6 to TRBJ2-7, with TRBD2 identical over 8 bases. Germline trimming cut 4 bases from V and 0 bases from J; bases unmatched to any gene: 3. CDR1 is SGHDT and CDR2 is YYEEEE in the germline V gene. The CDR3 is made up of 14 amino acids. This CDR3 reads CASSLGGGSYEQYF. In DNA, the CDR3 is TGTGCCAGCAGCCTCGGGGGGGGCTCCTACGAGCAGTACTTC.

CDR3 in amino acids: CASSGPTGGLTDTQYF. The CDR3 DNA follows: TGTGCCAGCAGCGGACCGACAGGGGGGCTAACAGATACGCAGTATTTT. V gene TRBV7-2 combines with J gene TRBJ2-3, with TRBD1 identical over 9 bases. The CDR3 runs to 16 residues. The germline CDR1 and CDR2 sequences are SGHTA and FQGNSA. V was pared by 5 bases and J by 3 bases, with 9 bases of the junction left unmatched.

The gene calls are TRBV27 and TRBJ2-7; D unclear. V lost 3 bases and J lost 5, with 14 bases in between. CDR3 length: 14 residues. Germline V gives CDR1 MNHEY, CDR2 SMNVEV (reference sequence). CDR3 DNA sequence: TGTGCCAGCAGTTTTCTCTTAGCTCGGGACGAGCAGTACTTC. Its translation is CASSFLLARDEQYF.

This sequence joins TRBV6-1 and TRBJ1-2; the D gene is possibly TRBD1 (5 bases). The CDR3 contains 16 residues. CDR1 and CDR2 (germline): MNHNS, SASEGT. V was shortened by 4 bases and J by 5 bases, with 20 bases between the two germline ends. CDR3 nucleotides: TGTGCCAGCAGTGGTATCACATCGGGGACTCCTTATGGCTACACCTTC. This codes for CASSGITSGTPYGYTF.

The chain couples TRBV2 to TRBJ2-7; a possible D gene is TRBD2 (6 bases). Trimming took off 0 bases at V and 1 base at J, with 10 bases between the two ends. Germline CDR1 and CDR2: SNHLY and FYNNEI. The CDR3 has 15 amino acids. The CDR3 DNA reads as TGTGCCAGCAGTGAAGCCGGGGCGGGATCCTACGAGCAGTACTTC. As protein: CASSEAGAGSYEQYF. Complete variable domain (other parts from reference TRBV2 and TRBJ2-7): EPEVTQTPSHQVTQMGQEVILRCVPISNHLYFYWYRQILGQKVEFLVSFYNNEISEKSEIFDDQFSVERPDGSNFTLKIRSTKLEDSAMYFCASSEAGAGSYEQYFGPGTRLTVT.

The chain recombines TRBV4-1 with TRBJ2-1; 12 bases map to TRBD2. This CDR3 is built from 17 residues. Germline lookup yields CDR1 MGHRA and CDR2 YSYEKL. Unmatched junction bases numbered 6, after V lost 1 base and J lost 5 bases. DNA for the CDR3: TGCGCCAGCAGCCAAGGGCTAGCGGGAGGGCTGAACAATGAGCAGTTCTTC. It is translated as CASSQGLAGGLNNEQFF.

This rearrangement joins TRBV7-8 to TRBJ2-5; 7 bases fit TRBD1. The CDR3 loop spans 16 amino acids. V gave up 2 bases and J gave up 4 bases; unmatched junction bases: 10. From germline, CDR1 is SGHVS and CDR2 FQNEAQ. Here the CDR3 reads CASSLRSGRGRETQYF. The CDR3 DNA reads TGTGCCAGCAGCTTAAGGTCCGGCAGGGGGAGAGAGACCCAGTACTTC.

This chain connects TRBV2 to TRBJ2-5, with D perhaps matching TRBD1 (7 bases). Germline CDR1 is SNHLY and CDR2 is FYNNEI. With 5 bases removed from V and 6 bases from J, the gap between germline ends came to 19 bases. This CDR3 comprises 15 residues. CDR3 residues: CASSSDRRGAQTQYF. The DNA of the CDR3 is TGTGCCAGCAGTTCGGACAGGCGGGGCGCGCAGACCCAGTACTTC.

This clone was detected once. CDR3 loop: CASIKGGARGYTF. The CDR3 bases are TGTGCCAGCATAAAGGGGGGGGCGCGCGGCTACACCTTC. The chain links TRBV28 to TRBJ1-2, with D tentatively TRBD1 (6 bases). CDR1 and CDR2 from the germline V gene are MDHEN and SYDVKM. This CDR3 comprises 13 residues. V was pared by 7 bases and J by 8 bases, with 17 bases between.

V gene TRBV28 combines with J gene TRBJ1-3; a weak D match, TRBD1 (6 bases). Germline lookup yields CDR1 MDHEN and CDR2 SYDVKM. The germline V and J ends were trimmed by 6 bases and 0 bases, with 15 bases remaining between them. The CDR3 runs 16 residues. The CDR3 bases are TGTGCCAGCAGCCCGTGGGACACTAGCTCTGGAAACACCATATATTTT. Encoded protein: CASSPWDTSSGNTIYF.

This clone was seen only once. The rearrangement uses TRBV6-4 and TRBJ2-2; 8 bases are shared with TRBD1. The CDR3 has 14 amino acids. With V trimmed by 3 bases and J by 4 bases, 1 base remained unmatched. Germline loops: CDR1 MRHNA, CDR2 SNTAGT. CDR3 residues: CASSEQGGTGELFF. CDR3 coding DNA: TGTGCCAGCAGTGAACAGGGGGGCACCGGGGAGCTGTTTTTT.

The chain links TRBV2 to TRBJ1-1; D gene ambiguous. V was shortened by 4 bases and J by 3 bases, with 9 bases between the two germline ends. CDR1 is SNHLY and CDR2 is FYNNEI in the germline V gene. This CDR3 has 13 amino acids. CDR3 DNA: TGTGCCAGCAGTGTACAGAAATACACTGAAGCTTTCTTT. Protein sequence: CASSVQKYTEAFF. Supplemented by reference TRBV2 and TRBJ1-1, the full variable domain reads EPEVTQTPSHQVTQMGQEVILRCVPISNHLYFYWYRQILGQKVEFLVSFYNNEISEKSEIFDDQFSVERPDGSNFTLKIRSTKLEDSAMYFCASSVQKYTEAFFGQGTRLTVV.

The CDR3 loop is CSVEEEGAGGYTF. CDR3 DNA: TGCAGCGTTGAAGAGGAAGGGGCCGGTGGCTACACCTTC. The V call is TRBV29-1, the J call TRBJ1-2; D might be TRBD1 (5 bases). The CDR3 totals 13 residues. Germline V CDR1 and CDR2: SQVTM, ANQGSEA. Trimming pared 0 bases from V and 7 bases from J, leaving 12 bases between.

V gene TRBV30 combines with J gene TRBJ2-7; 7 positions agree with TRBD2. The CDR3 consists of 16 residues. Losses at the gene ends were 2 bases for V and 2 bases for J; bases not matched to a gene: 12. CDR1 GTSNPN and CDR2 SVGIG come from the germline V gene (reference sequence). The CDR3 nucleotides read TGTGCCTGGAGTACACGCGGGGGAGTCAAAACCTACGAGCAGTACTTC. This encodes CAWSTRGGVKTYEQYF.

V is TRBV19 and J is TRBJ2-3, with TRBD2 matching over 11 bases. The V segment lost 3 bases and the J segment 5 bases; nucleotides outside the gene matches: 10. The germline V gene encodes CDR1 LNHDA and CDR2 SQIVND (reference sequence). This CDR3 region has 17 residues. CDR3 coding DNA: TGTGCCAGTAGTATCCGCCTACTAGCGGGAGTAGAAGATACGCAGTATTTT. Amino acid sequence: CASSIRLLAGVEDTQYF.

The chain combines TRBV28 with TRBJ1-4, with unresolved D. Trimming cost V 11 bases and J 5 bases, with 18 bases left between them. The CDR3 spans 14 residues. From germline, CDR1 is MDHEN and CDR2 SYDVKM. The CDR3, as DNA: TGTGCCTCAATCCCGAGCAGGAGGAATGAAAAACTGTTTTTT. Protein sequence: CASIPSRRNEKLFF.